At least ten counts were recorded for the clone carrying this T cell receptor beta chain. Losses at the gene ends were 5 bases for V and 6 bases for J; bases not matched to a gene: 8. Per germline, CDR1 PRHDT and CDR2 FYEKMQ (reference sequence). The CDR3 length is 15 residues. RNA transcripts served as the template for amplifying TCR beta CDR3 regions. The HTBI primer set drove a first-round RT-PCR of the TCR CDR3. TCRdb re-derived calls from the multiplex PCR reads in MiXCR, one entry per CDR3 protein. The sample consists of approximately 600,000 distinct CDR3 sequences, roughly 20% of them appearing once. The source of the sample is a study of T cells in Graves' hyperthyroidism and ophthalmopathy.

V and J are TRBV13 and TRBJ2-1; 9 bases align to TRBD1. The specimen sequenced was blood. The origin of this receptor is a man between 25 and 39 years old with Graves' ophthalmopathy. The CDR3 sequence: CASSRGQGRRNEQFF. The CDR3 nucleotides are TGTGCCAGCAGCCGGGGACAGGGTAGACGCAATGAGCAGTTCTTC.